Listed here is a single T cell receptor (beta chain). This clone's antigen is unknown. Base-call qualities are not available, and no considerably larger clone is one nucleotide away. The cysteine opens and the phenylalanine closes a CDR3 of 16 amino acids. The entry retains the CDR3 DNA only, 48 bases that are in frame from base 1. Trimming accounts for 4 bases at V and 4 bases at J, while the number of junction bases matched to no gene is 10. From the germline V gene, CDR1 is SGHRS and CDR2 is YFSETQ. The data were taken from a study of OX40 agonist ivuxolimab in advanced cancers. With respect to the entire study: Ivuxolimab was a fully human IgG2 agonistic monoclonal antibody targeting the costimulatory receptor OX40 (CD134). Three dose-escalation patients achieved partial responses, one with hepatocellular carcinoma and two with cutaneous melanoma. Intravenous ivuxolimab was administered to patients every 2 weeks at six dose levels: 0.01, 0.1, 0.3, 1.5, 3 and 10 mg/kg. Of the roughly 54 dose-escalation patients, hepatocellular carcinoma was present in about 19, melanoma in roughly 15, renal cell carcinoma in 9 and head and neck cancer in 9. The dose-escalation cohort was almost 85% male with a mean age of roughly 62 years, ranging from roughly 20 to 80. Peripheral TCRbeta sequencing was intended to test whether TCR sequence diversity was altered and clonal T-cell expansion was caused by ivuxolimab. Prior anti-PD-1, anti-PD-L1 or anti-CTLA-4 therapy was permitted, and checkpoint inhibitors had been received by roughly two fifths of dose-escalation patients. The paper covers the monotherapy dose-escalation part of the phase I ivuxolimab trial, which included N ≈ 54 patients.

The paper's findings and limits, for the study overall: Low levels of normalized T-cell clonal expansion were also seen in some patients who did not respond. At doses of 0.1 to 3.0 mg/kg, clonal expansion of both CD4+ and CD8+ T cells in blood was seen between baseline and week 6. In the 0.1-3.0 mg/kg groups, partial responders were among the patients with the lowest normalized peripheral clonal expansion, particularly in CD8+ T cells. Which antigens the clonally expanded peripheral T cells were specific for was not determined. On average, CD8+ T cells showed more expanded clones than CD4+ T cells after ivuxolimab.

To sequence the TCRbeta CDR3 region, genomic DNA was isolated from the sorted cells. The immunoSEQ Assay was used for sequencing of TCRbeta CDR3 regions. The immuneACCESS repertoire file appears here via TCRdb, limited to in-frame rearrangements. These files lack a portion of the clones; in checked studies, under half of the deficit traces to unresolved V genes, and the cause of the others is not known. The sample data list around 39,000 clones, and about 87% of these were observed just once. Clones ranked in the top ten supply less than 5% of the sample. Patients with a history of autoimmune disease or receiving systemic immunosuppression were excluded from the trial. Peripheral blood for TCR sequencing was collected from all dose cohorts at baseline, on cycle 4 day 1, and on cycle 7 day 1. Samples came from an open-label, multicenter, first-in-human phase I dose-escalation trial of ivuxolimab. Adults with locally advanced or metastatic melanoma, renal cell, hepatocellular, or head and neck squamous cell carcinoma were enrolled in the trial. Before TCR sequencing, CD4+ T cells and CD8+ T cells from peripheral blood were sorted into separate populations.

Material: CD4+ or CD8+ T cells sorted from blood, obtained in a trial of the OX40 agonist ivuxolimab. The chain couples TRBV5-1 to TRBJ1-4; the junction holds 7 bases that match TRBD1. The TCR sequence derives from an adult with an advanced solid tumor such as melanoma, head and neck, liver or kidney cancer. The sequence in DNA is TGCGCCAGCAGCCTCCCGGTGGGACAGCATAATGAAAAACTGTTTTTT. This is translated as CASSLPVGQHNEKLFF.